This T cell receptor beta chain appears in the sequencing data of a study of cytomegalovirus exposure and HLA in healthy donors. Across the whole study: The same platform as the approximately 730 first-cohort repertoires was used for the 95 to 150 validation repertoires, a later analysis reported.

Points from the study as a whole: Cytomegalovirus association was listed for roughly 160 TCR beta chains.

As concerns this clone: Its antigen is not known.

The CDR3 spans 15 residues. Trimming took 0 bases from V and 0 from J, leaving 6 bases between them. CDR1 and CDR2 from the germline V gene are GTSNPN and SVGIG (reference sequence). Profiling relied on immunoSEQ multiplex PCR, and the TCRdb table lists in-frame clones only, not all of them. The sample records 40,000 to 55,000 clones, more than 85% being singletons. The TCR sequence derives from a woman younger than 30 in good health and CMV-seronegative. The sequencing sample was made of PBMCs. The chain couples TRBV30 to TRBJ2-6; D is unclear. The CDR3, as DNA: TGTGCCTGGAGTGTATCGTTCTCTGGGGCCAACGTCCTGACTTTC. Protein product: CAWSVSFSGANVLTF.